What follows are 10 T cell receptor beta chains derived from one specimen sequenced in a study of blood T cell repertoires in COVID-19. The repertoire was sequenced with immunoSEQ multiplex PCR; TCRdb's copy has only in-frame clones and lacks some. The data hold almost 400,000 clones, with over 75% observed a single time. The sample taken for sequencing was peripheral blood. The origin of the receptors is a woman in her sixties or seventies with COVID-19, enrolled during active disease.

This chain joins TRBV3-1 (or the pseudogene TRBV3-2) and TRBJ2-6; TRBD2 matches 7 bases. V lost 0 bases to trimming and J lost 0 bases; unmatched junction nucleotides: 5. Germline V gene data show CDR1 as LGHDT and CDR2 as YNNKEL (reference sequence). The CDR3 totals 18 residues. CDR3 sequence: CASSQEGTTVSGANVLTF. The CDR3 coding sequence is TGTGCCAGCAGCCAAGAGGGGACTACGGTCTCTGGGGCCAACGTCCTGACTTTC.

This sequence joins TRBV18 and TRBJ1-6, with D perhaps TRBD1 (6 bases). CDR1 is KGHSH and CDR2 is LQKENI in the germline V gene. The CDR3 spans 12 residues. V was shortened by 6 bases and J by 7 bases, with 7 bases between the two germline ends. In nucleotides, the CDR3 is TGTGCCAGCTCCGGACAGAATTCACCCCTCCACTTT. Translated: CASSGQNSPLHF.

V is TRBV4-1 and J is TRBJ1-2; 7 positions match TRBD1. Trimming removed 4 bases from V and 5 bases from J; junction bases left unmatched: 10. Germline CDR1 and CDR2: MGHRA and YSYEKL. CDR3 size: 15 residues. DNA of the CDR3: TGCGCCAGCAGCCTTGGGACCGGGACAGATTATGGCTACACCTTC. Its protein is CASSLGTGTDYGYTF.

CDR3 in amino acids: CASRKGQDYGYTF. CDR3 in DNA: TGTGCCAGCAGGAAAGGACAGGACTATGGCTACACCTTC. The genes are TRBV2 and TRBJ1-2; TRBD1 matches at 7 bases. The CDR3 spans 13 residues. The V and J ends lost 6 bases and 3 bases, in that order; junction bases with no gene match: 4. Looked up from germline, CDR1 is SNHLY and CDR2 is FYNNEI. Combining the CDR3 with reference TRBV2 and TRBJ1-2 gives the whole variable domain EPEVTQTPSHQVTQMGQEVILRCVPISNHLYFYWYRQILGQKVEFLVSFYNNEISEKSEIFDDQFSVERPDGSNFTLKIRSTKLEDSAMYFCASRKGQDYGYTFGSGTRLTVV.

This chain connects TRBV27 to TRBJ1-1; no clear D. V was shortened by 5 bases and J by 7 bases, with 17 bases between the two germline ends. This CDR3 has 14 amino acids. The germline gives CDR1 MNHEY, CDR2 SMNVEV (reference sequence). The DNA for the CDR3 is TGTGCCAGCAGTCCGCGTGCGGTGCTCTATGAAGCTTTCTTT. Its protein product is CASSPRAVLYEAFF.

V is TRBV6-1 and J is TRBJ2-7; tentatively, D is TRBD2 (5 bases). The V end lost 0 bases, the J end lost 4 bases, and 16 bases lay between the germline ends. CDR1 is MNHNS, CDR2 SASEGT, per germline. The CDR3 is 16 amino acids. CDR3 amino acids: CASSEAGEANPYEQYF. CDR3 DNA sequence: TGTGCCAGCAGTGAAGCCGGGGAAGCCAATCCTTACGAGCAGTACTTC.

This clone was seen a single time. This chain links TRBV10-3 with TRBJ1-5; perhaps TRBD1 as D (6 bases). V was shortened by 5 bases and J by 6 bases, with 8 bases between the two germline ends. Per germline, CDR1 ENHRY and CDR2 SYGVKD. The CDR3 is made up of 12 amino acids. This CDR3 is CAISPGAQPQHF. The CDR3 DNA reads TGTGCCATCAGTCCAGGGGCTCAGCCCCAGCATTTT.

The chain has TRBV4-1 and TRBJ1-2, with D possibly matching TRBD1 (5 bases). Germline-derived CDR1 and CDR2 are MGHRA and YSYEKL. Trimming left V 0 bases short and J 8 bases short, with 13 bases between. CDR3 length: 14 residues. CDR3: CASSQEKSGGGYTF. In DNA form, the CDR3 reads TGCGCCAGCAGCCAAGAAAAGTCTGGGGGGGGCTACACCTTC.

The CDR3: CASSGGLYNEQFF. The CDR3 region has the DNA TGTGCCAGCTCGGGGGGGCTTTACAATGAGCAGTTCTTC. The chain couples TRBV6-5 to TRBJ2-1; 8 nucleotides agree with TRBD2. Germline assignment: CDR1 MNHEY and CDR2 SVGAGI. This CDR3 is built from 13 residues. V shed 8 bases and J 4 bases; nucleotides not matched to a gene: 4.

The genes are TRBV19 and TRBJ1-6; no firm D call. Germline loops: CDR1 LNHDA, CDR2 SQIVND (reference sequence). The CDR3 loop spans 14 amino acids. V gave up 5 bases and J gave up 4 bases, with 9 bases separating them. DNA for the CDR3: TGTGCCAGTAGTCGGGGTGGGTATAATTCACCCCTCCACTTT. The encoded protein is CASSRGGYNSPLHF.